This T cell receptor beta chain was profiled in a study of beta chain features in type 1 diabetes. Isolated RNA was reverse transcribed in full, so expressed TCRB transcripts were sequenced. Some clones are missing from TCRdb's copy, which holds only in-frame ones; the method was immunoSEQ multiplex PCR. There are some 200,000 clones in the sample; 16% occur only once, and less than 0.09% lies in the top ten. This clone was seen a handful of times. The target antigen is unknown. Heparinised blood was drawn once per donor, averaging about 0.11 L. Findings and caveats of the study: In all four CD4+ subsets, TCRB CDR3 length was significantly, moderately reduced in type 1 diabetes. Since sequencing was performed on cDNA, cells with high TCR expression could be over-represented. Across patients, naive, central memory and Treg TCRB repertoires exhibited apparently greater similarity than was observed across healthy donors.

The CDR3 is 12 residues long. V was pared by 7 bases and J by 7 bases, with 14 bases between. Germline V gene sequence: CDR1 SQVTM, CDR2 ANQGSEA. The source material was naive CD4+ T cells from blood. The receptor was derived from a man between 25 and 39 years old with type 1 diabetes. This chain connects TRBV29-1 to TRBJ2-1; D is ambiguous. The CDR3 sequence: CSGTPDGNEQFF. The CDR3 region has the DNA TGCAGCGGCACCCCGGATGGGAATGAGCAGTTCTTC.